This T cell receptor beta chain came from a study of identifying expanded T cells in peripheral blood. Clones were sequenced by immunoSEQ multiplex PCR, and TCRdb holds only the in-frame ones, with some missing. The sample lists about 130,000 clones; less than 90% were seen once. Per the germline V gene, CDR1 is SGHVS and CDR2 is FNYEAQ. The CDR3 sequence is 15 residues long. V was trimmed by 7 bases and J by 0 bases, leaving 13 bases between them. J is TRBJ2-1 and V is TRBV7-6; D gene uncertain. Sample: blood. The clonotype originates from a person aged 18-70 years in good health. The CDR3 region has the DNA TGTGCCAGCACCAAAGTCCAGAGCTCCTACAATGAGCAGTTCTTC. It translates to CASTKVQSSYNEQFF.